This TCR beta chain was sequenced in a study of graft-versus-host responses after intestinal transplantation. Study background: Once they had received anti-thymocyte globulin induction, all recipients took tacrolimus and steroids for around 3 years.

The CDR3 is 15 amino acids. CDR1 LNHDA and CDR2 SQIVND come from the germline V gene (reference sequence). V trimming: 2 bases; J trimming: 5 bases; junction bases outside the gene matches: 8. Assay: immunoSEQ multiplex PCR; the TCRdb copy retains only in-frame clones and omits some. Of around 100,000 clones in the sample, roughly 87% were seen once. General study points: High graft-versus-host to host-versus-graft clonal ratios were seen in allografts of patients with graft-donor T cell macrochimerism. Peak circulating GvH clone levels tracked with early post-transplant HvG declines.

As concerns this clone: Its cognate antigen is unknown.

The V and J genes are TRBV19 and TRBJ2-5, with 7 bases aligning to TRBD1. The sample was unstimulated CD4+ T cells sorted from spleen or lymph node cells, taken before transplant. The source is a human donor who was the organ donor for an intestinal transplant. The CDR3 nucleotides read TGTGCCAGTAGTATAAGCGCGACAGGGCCGGAGACCCAGTACTTC. This codes for CASSISATGPETQYF.